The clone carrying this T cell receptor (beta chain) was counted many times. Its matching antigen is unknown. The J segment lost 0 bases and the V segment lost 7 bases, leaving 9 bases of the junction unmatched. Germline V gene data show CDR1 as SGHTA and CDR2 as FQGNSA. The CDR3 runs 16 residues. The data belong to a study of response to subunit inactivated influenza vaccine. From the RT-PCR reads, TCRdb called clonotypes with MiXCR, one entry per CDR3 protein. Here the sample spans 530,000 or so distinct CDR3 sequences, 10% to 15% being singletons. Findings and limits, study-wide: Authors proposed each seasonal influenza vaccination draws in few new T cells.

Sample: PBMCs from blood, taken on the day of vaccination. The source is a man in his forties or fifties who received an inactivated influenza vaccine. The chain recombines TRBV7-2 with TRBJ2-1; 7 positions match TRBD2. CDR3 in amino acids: CASTQIGEGSYNEQFF. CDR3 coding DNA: TGTGCCAGCACCCAAATCGGGGAGGGCTCCTACAATGAGCAGTTCTTC. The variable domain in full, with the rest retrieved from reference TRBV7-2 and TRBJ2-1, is GAGVSQSPSNKVTEKGKDVELRCDPISGHTALYWYRQSLGQGLEFLIYFQGNSAPDKSGLPSDRFSAERTGGSVSTLTIQRTQQEDSAVYLCASTQIGEGSYNEQFFGPGTRLTVL.